This TCR beta chain derives from a study of blood T cell repertoires in COVID-19. Study in general: The origin of the acute and convalescent COVID-19 samples was the United States, Italy and Spain. PBMCs, B-cell-depleted T cells, or T cells were the source of the cDNA or gDNA that made up the material.

Repertoires were generated with immunoSEQ multiplex PCR, while TCRdb's copy carries only in-frame clones and drops some. This sample has about 300,000 clones; over 70% occur once, and the top ten carry roughly 1.6%. The germline V gene has CDR1 SNHLY and CDR2 FYNNEI. The ends were cut back, 1 base at V and 6 bases at J, with 10 bases in the middle. This CDR3 region has 15 residues. The chain recombines TRBV2 with TRBJ1-6; D unclear. Sequencing was carried out using peripheral blood. This receptor was identified in a woman aged 40 to 49 who had recovered from COVID-19. CDR3 nucleotide sequence: TGTGCCAGCAGTGAAGAACAGCCTCCTAATTCACCCCTCCACTTT. As protein: CASSEEQPPNSPLHF.